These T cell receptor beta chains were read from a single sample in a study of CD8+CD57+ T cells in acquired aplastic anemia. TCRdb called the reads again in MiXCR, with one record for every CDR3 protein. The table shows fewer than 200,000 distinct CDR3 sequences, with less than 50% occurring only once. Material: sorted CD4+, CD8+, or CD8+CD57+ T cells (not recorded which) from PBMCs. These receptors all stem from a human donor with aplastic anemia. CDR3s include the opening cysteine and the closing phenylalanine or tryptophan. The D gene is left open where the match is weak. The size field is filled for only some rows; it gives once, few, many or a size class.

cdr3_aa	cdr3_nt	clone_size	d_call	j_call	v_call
CATSRETVYEQYF	TGTGCCACCAGCAGAGAGACAGTATACGAGCAGTACTTC	-	-	TRBJ2-7	TRBV15
CSAQGSANGYTF	TGCAGTGCTCAGGGATCCGCGAATGGCTACACCTTC	few	-	TRBJ1-2	TRBV20-1
CASSQNTGAGQPQHF	TGTGCCAGCAGTCAGAATACAGGGGCGGGGCAGCCCCAGCATTTT	many	TRBD1	TRBJ1-5	TRBV12-3/TRBV12-4
CSPDEQFF	TGCAGCCCCGATGAGCAGTTCTTC	few	-	TRBJ2-1	TRBV29-1
CASSVPGQGTSYEQYF	TGTGCCAGTAGTGTGCCGGGACAGGGGACCTCCTACGAGCAGTACTTC	many	TRBD1	TRBJ2-7	TRBV19
CASSHTRYGQYF	TGTGCCAGCAGTCATACCCGCTACGGGCAGTACTTC	-	-	TRBJ2-7	TRBV12-3/TRBV12-4
CASSFSTGAREQYF	TGTGCCAGCAGCTTTAGTACAGGGGCTCGCGAGCAGTACTTC	many	TRBD1	TRBJ2-7	TRBV7-3
CAISQGVDEQYF	TGTGCCATCAGCCAGGGTGTCGACGAGCAGTACTTC	-	-	TRBJ2-7	TRBV10-3
CASSTGGNSYEQYF	TGTGCCAGTAGTACCGGTGGCAACTCCTACGAGCAGTACTTC	-	-	TRBJ2-7	TRBV19
CASSQGSVYEQYF	TGTGCCAGCAGCCAAGGGAGTGTCTACGAGCAGTACTTC	many	-	TRBJ2-7	TRBV3-1
CSASQGARETQYF	TGCAGTGCTAGTCAGGGGGCTAGGGAGACCCAGTACTTC	once	TRBD1	TRBJ2-5	TRBV20-1
CASSVRRGRGETQYF	TGCGCCAGCAGCGTTAGAAGGGGGCGCGGAGAGACCCAGTACTTC	-	TRBD1	TRBJ2-5	TRBV5-1
CASSVTVDEQFF	TGTGCCAGCAGCGTAACGGTAGATGAGCAGTTCTTC	-	-	TRBJ2-1	TRBV7-2
CASSSRPWTVYGYTF	TGTGCCAGCAGTTCCCGACCATGGACAGTCTATGGCTACACCTTC	many	-	TRBJ1-2	TRBV6-5
CASTSPLTGQGNTEAFF	TGTGCCAGTACCTCCCCACTCACAGGACAGGGGAACACTGAAGCTTTCTTT	many	TRBD1	TRBJ1-1	TRBV19
CASSLWRGRNGYTF	TGTGCCAGCAGTTTATGGAGGGGCCGGAATGGCTACACCTTC	-	-	TRBJ1-2	TRBV28
CSAHPGGGSSYNEQFF	TGCAGTGCTCATCCGGGCGGGGGAAGCTCCTACAATGAGCAGTTCTTC	-	TRBD2	TRBJ2-1	TRBV20-1
CASSIQSSYEQYF	TGTGCCAGTAGTATACAGAGCTCCTACGAGCAGTACTTC	-	-	TRBJ2-7	TRBV19
CAISAGDKGMNTEAFF	TGTGCCATCAGCGCGGGGGACAAAGGGATGAACACTGAAGCTTTCTTT	-	-	TRBJ1-1	TRBV10-3
CASSQWSEQYF	TGTGCCAGCAGCCAGTGGAGCGAGCAGTACTTC	many	-	TRBJ2-7	TRBV14
CASSFIGIEGDTQYF	TGCGCCAGCAGCTTTATCGGGATAGAGGGAGATACGCAGTATTTT	few	-	TRBJ2-3	TRBV5-1
CASSLGGRAYNEQFF	TGTGCCAGCAGCTTAGGCGGGAGGGCCTACAATGAGCAGTTCTTC	many	TRBD2	TRBJ2-1	TRBV7-2
CASSRTSGRTYNEQFF	TGTGCCAGCAGCCGAACTAGCGGGAGAACCTACAATGAGCAGTTCTTC	-	TRBD2	TRBJ2-1	TRBV4-2
CASSKWGGESYEQYF	TGTGCCAGCAGCAAATGGGGGGGAGAATCGTACGAGCAGTACTTC	-	TRBD2	TRBJ2-7	TRBV7-2
CASSKKGLGGYGYTF	TGCGCCAGCAGCAAGAAGGGACTGGGCGGCTATGGCTACACCTTC	many	-	TRBJ1-2	TRBV4-3
CASSDAPVSPEAFF	TGTGCCAGCAGCGACGCACCTGTTAGCCCTGAAGCTTTCTTT	-	-	TRBJ1-1	TRBV11-2
CASSPGREQETQYF	TGTGCCAGCTCACCTGGCAGAGAACAAGAGACCCAGTACTTC	-	-	TRBJ2-5	TRBV18
CASSTHPGEITDTQYF	TGTGCCAGCAGCACCCACCCGGGAGAAATTACAGATACGCAGTATTTT	-	-	TRBJ2-3	TRBV27
CATSDLDSRWYF	TGTGCCACCAGTGATTTGGACAGCAGATGGTACTTC	few	-	TRBJ2-5	TRBV24-1
CAGSQDYATDTQYF	TGTGCCGGCAGCCAAGATTACGCCACAGATACGCAGTATTTT	few	-	TRBJ2-3	TRBV3-1
CASNSGVAEAFF	TGTGCCAGTAATTCAGGGGTGGCTGAAGCTTTCTTT	-	-	TRBJ1-1	TRBV19
CASMRLGQGAYGYTF	TGTGCCAGCATGAGGTTGGGGCAGGGTGCCTATGGCTACACCTTC	-	-	TRBJ1-2	TRBV2
CASSKIGTSGGAGEQFF	TGTGCCAGCAGCAAGATCGGGACTAGCGGGGGGGCCGGTGAGCAGTTCTTC	-	TRBD2	TRBJ2-1	TRBV11-1
CASSPDGDYGYTF	TGTGCCAGCAGTCCGGACGGGGACTATGGCTACACCTTC	many	-	TRBJ1-2	TRBV28
CASSTAAGTGELFF	TGTGCCAGTAGTACGGCAGCGGGGACCGGGGAGCTGTTTTTT	many	TRBD2	TRBJ2-2	TRBV19
CASSTTGLAGGYTF	TGTGCCAGCAGTACAACAGGCCTGGCGGGAGGCTACACCTTC	-	-	TRBJ1-2	TRBV11-2
CASSLTGQYTDTQYF	TGTGCCAGCTCCCTCACGGGACAGTACACAGATACGCAGTATTTT	-	TRBD1	TRBJ2-3	TRBV18
CAISEPGQGARNEQFF	TGTGCCATCAGTGAGCCGGGACAGGGGGCTAGGAATGAGCAGTTCTTC	-	TRBD1	TRBJ2-1	TRBV10-3
CATKETRGEQFF	TGTGCCACCAAGGAGACGAGGGGTGAGCAGTTCTTC	-	-	TRBJ2-1	TRBV15
CSARDPAGDGGYEQYF	TGCAGTGCTAGAGATCCAGCGGGAGACGGAGGGTACGAGCAGTACTTC	-	TRBD2	TRBJ2-7	TRBV20-1
CASKSGGGGSYEQYF	TGCGCCAGCAAAAGTGGAGGGGGTGGCTCCTACGAGCAGTACTTC	many	-	TRBJ2-7	TRBV5-1
CSVVPYGAGNTEAFF	TGCAGCGTTGTTCCTTACGGCGCCGGGAACACTGAAGCTTTCTTT	-	-	TRBJ1-1	TRBV29-1
CASSNGGGQETQYF	TGTGCCAGCAGCAACGGCGGGGGGCAAGAGACCCAGTACTTC	many	TRBD2	TRBJ2-5	TRBV7-3
CAISMTSGGSYNEQFF	TGTGCCATCAGTATGACTAGCGGGGGATCCTACAATGAGCAGTTCTTC	-	TRBD2	TRBJ2-1	TRBV10-3
CSASEGATYNSPLHF	TGCAGTGCTAGTGAGGGGGCGACATATAATTCACCCCTCCACTTT	-	TRBD1	TRBJ1-6	TRBV20-1
CASSSGQSSGNTIYF	TGTGCCAGCAGCAGCGGACAAAGCTCTGGAAACACCATATATTTT	few	-	TRBJ1-3	TRBV25-1
CASSLRQGNNEQYF	TGTGCCAGCAGCTTACGGCAGGGTAACAACGAGCAGTACTTC	-	-	TRBJ2-7	TRBV7-2
CASSPGTGRGGTEAFF	TGTGCCAGCAGCCCTGGGACAGGGAGGGGAGGGACTGAAGCTTTCTTT	-	TRBD1	TRBJ1-1	TRBV5-5
CASSTGNSPLHF	TGTGCCAGCTCGACGGGGAATTCACCCCTCCACTTT	many	-	TRBJ1-6	TRBV18
CASAPDGSYNEQFF	TGTGCCAGCGCACCGGACGGATCCTACAATGAGCAGTTCTTC	-	-	TRBJ2-1	TRBV6-1
CATSSQEQTDANTEAFF	TGTGCCACCAGCAGCCAAGAACAGACAGATGCGAACACTGAAGCTTTCTTT	-	-	TRBJ1-1	TRBV15
CASSYSRVRDRGFRNIQYF	TGTGCCAGCAGCTACTCTAGGGTCCGGGACAGGGGGTTTCGGAACATTCAGTACTTC	few	TRBD1	TRBJ2-4	TRBV7-9
CASSAEGGSNQPQHF	TGCGCCAGCAGCGCCGAAGGGGGTTCCAATCAGCCCCAGCATTTT	-	-	TRBJ1-5	TRBV5-1
CASSYSRLAGAYNEQFF	TGTGCCAGCAGTTACAGTAGGCTAGCGGGGGCCTACAATGAGCAGTTCTTC	-	TRBD2	TRBJ2-1	TRBV6-5